A single sample gave rise to the 30 T cell receptor beta chains below, sequenced in a study of blood T cell repertoires in COVID-19. Assay: immunoSEQ multiplex PCR; the TCRdb copy retains only in-frame clones and omits some. The data contain 270,000 or so clones, just over 90% of them singletons. The specimen sequenced was PBMCs or T cells enriched from blood (not recorded which). The receptors shown here come from a woman in her thirties or forties with acute COVID-19.

V and J are TRBV30 and TRBJ1-4; D might be TRBD1 (6 bases). The CDR3 spans 14 residues. V lost 1 base, J lost 8 bases, and 14 bases lay in between. Per the germline V gene, CDR1 is GTSNPN and CDR2 is SVGIG (reference sequence). The CDR3, as DNA: TGTGCCTGGAGTGCAGGACAGCTTGTCGAAAAACTGTTTTTT. This codes for CAWSAGQLVEKLFF.

The chain recombines TRBV9 with TRBJ1-2; TRBD1 matches at 7 bases. V dropped 0 bases and J dropped 8; count of bases not matched to a gene: 7. CDR1 SGDLS and CDR2 YYNGEE come from the germline V gene. The CDR3 extends over 14 amino acids. The CDR3 region has the DNA TGTGCCAGCAGCGTAGCGGACAGGCTCGGGGGCTACACCTTC. This encodes CASSVADRLGGYTF.

V usage is TRBV7-3 and J usage is TRBJ2-3; 9 nucleotides match TRBD2. CDR3 length: 14 residues. Germline-derived CDR1 and CDR2 are SGHTA and FQGTGA. Losses at the gene ends were 4 bases for V and 6 bases for J; bases not matched to a gene: 5. CDR3 in DNA: TGTGCCAGCAGCTACCATAGCGGGAGTGATACGCAGTATTTT. As protein: CASSYHSGSDTQYF.

This chain links TRBV28 with TRBJ1-1, with 10 positions matching TRBD1. The germline CDR1 and CDR2 sequences are MDHEN and SYDVKM. CDR3 length: 15 residues. Trimming removed 6 bases from V and 4 bases from J; junction bases left unmatched: 8. This chain's CDR3 is CASRRQGAGGTEAFF. The CDR3 DNA reads TGTGCCAGCAGGCGACAGGGGGCGGGAGGCACTGAAGCTTTCTTT.

This clone was observed a few times. This sequence joins TRBV20-1 and TRBJ2-1, with D unclear. The CDR3 is 10 amino acids. Trimming shortened V by 3 bases and J by 10 bases, and 7 bases separated the two germline ends. Germline lookup yields CDR1 DFQATT and CDR2 SNEGSKA (reference sequence). In DNA, the CDR3 is TGCAGTGCTAGTTGGCAGGAGCAGTTCTTC. Protein product: CSASWQEQFF.

This rearrangement joins TRBV3-1 (or the pseudogene TRBV3-2) to TRBJ2-5; D might be TRBD1 (5 bases). With 1 base removed from V and 2 bases from J, the gap between germline ends came to 14 bases. In germline, CDR1 is LGHDT, CDR2 YNNKEL (reference sequence). This CDR3 is 16 amino acids long. CDR3 bases: TGTGCCAGCAGCCAAGCTGGGGCGGTCTTTCAAGAGACCCAGTACTTC. Its translation is CASSQAGAVFQETQYF.

This rearrangement joins TRBV6-5 to TRBJ1-2; 7 bases line up with TRBD1. V trimming: 6 bases; J trimming: 4 bases; junction bases outside the gene matches: 2. CDR3 length: 12 residues. Germline CDR1 and CDR2: MNHEY and SVGAGI. The CDR3 DNA reads TGTGCCAGCAGAAGGACAGGCTATGGCTACACCTTC. This sequence encodes CASRRTGYGYTF.

The chain is built from TRBV4-2 and TRBJ2-1, with D possibly matching TRBD2 (5 bases). Germline values: CDR1 LGHNA, CDR2 YNFKEQ. The CDR3 runs to 14 residues. V was clipped by 4 bases and J by 5 bases, with 12 bases between them. The chain's CDR3 is CASSRGNKDNEQFF. The CDR3 DNA reads as TGTGCCAGCAGCCGAGGGAACAAAGACAATGAGCAGTTCTTC.

This clone came up once. This chain joins TRBV18 and TRBJ1-2, with 7 bases identical to TRBD1. J was trimmed by 6 bases and V by 3 bases; bases with no gene match: 7. Per germline, CDR1 KGHSH and CDR2 LQKENI. This CDR3 region has 14 residues. This chain's CDR3 is CASSPATGFNGYTF. The CDR3 DNA is TGTGCCAGCTCACCGGCGACAGGGTTTAATGGCTACACCTTC.

The chain couples TRBV3-1 (or the pseudogene TRBV3-2) to TRBJ2-5; 9 bases line up with TRBD2. The CDR3 runs 16 residues. Germline CDR1 LGHDT, CDR2 YNNKEL (reference sequence). V dropped 3 bases and J dropped 3; count of bases not matched to a gene: 8. CDR3 coding DNA: TGTGCCAGCAGCCATCGGAGCGGGGGGACCGAAGAGACCCAGTACTTC. Its translation is CASSHRSGGTEETQYF.

This clone appeared a single time. This chain joins TRBV11-3 and TRBJ1-1; tentatively, D is TRBD1 (6 bases). With 5 bases removed from V and 5 bases from J, the gap between germline ends came to 12 bases. The CDR3 has 13 residues. Per the germline V gene, CDR1 is SGHNT and CDR2 is YENEEA. CDR3 DNA: TGTGCCAGCAGCCCACAGGGAGGGACTGAAGCTTTCTTT. It yields the protein CASSPQGGTEAFF.

This chain links TRBV6-5 with TRBJ1-6, with 7 bases aligning to TRBD1. Germline assignment: CDR1 MNHEY and CDR2 SVGAGI. The CDR3 loop spans 14 amino acids. J gave up 6 bases and V 6 bases, and 5 bases lay outside the gene matches. The CDR3 DNA reads as TGTGCCAGCAGAACAGACAGGGTTAATTCACCCCTCCACTTT. Translating it yields CASRTDRVNSPLHF.

This rearrangement joins TRBV30 to TRBJ1-5; unclear D gene. The germline gives CDR1 GTSNPN, CDR2 SVGIG (reference sequence). The CDR3 consists of 14 residues. Trimming cost V 0 bases and J 4 bases, with 10 bases left between them. The CDR3 nucleotides read TGTGCCTGGAGTGTAGGAAAGGAGAATCAGCCCCAGCATTTT. Its protein is CAWSVGKENQPQHF.

The CDR3 spells CATSRLAGGGEQFF. CDR3 nucleotides: TGTGCCACCAGTCGACTAGCGGGAGGCGGTGAGCAGTTCTTC. V usage is TRBV24-1 and J usage is TRBJ2-1; 13 nucleotides align to TRBD2. There are 14 residues in the CDR3. Germline V CDR1 and CDR2: KGHDR, SFDVKD. V was clipped by 6 bases and J by 9 bases; unmatched bases: 4.

The chain links TRBV19 to TRBJ1-5; 10 bases match TRBD1. After removal of 3 bases from V and 3 bases from J, the junction contained 2 bases not matched to a gene. Germline values: CDR1 LNHDA, CDR2 SQIVND (reference sequence). CDR3 length: 15 residues. The CDR3 nucleotides read TGTGCCAGTAGTATTGGGACAGGGGTCAATCAGCCCCAGCATTTT. Translating gives CASSIGTGVNQPQHF.

The chain carries TRBV5-1 and TRBJ2-1; 7 nucleotides match TRBD1. This CDR3 region has 15 residues. Per germline, CDR1 SGHRS and CDR2 YFSETQ. V shed 4 bases and J 2 bases; nucleotides not matched to a gene: 6. The CDR3 region has the DNA TGCGCCAGCAGCCCCCGACAGGGCGCCTACAATGAGCAGTTCTTC. Its protein is CASSPRQGAYNEQFF.

The CDR3 region is CASSLSSAGASSYNSPLHF. CDR3 sequence (DNA): TGTGCCAGCAGTTTATCTTCTGCAGGCGCGAGCTCCTATAATTCACCCCTCCACTTT. V and J are TRBV28 and TRBJ1-6; D is undetermined. Germline assignment: CDR1 MDHEN and CDR2 SYDVKM. V was clipped by 1 base and J by 0 bases, with 16 bases between them. The CDR3 extends over 19 amino acids.

The chain has TRBV27 and TRBJ2-1; 9 positions agree with TRBD2. Germline V CDR1 and CDR2: MNHEY, SMNVEV (reference sequence). Trimming removed 1 base from V and 3 bases from J; junction bases left unmatched: 1. The CDR3 length is 15 residues. For the CDR3, the DNA is TGTGCCAGCAGTTTATGGCGGGAGGGCTACAATGAGCAGTTCTTC. Residues: CASSLWREGYNEQFF.

CDR3 residues: CASGDRGTNEKLFF. The DNA of the CDR3 is TGTGCCAGCGGGGACAGGGGGACTAATGAAAAACTGTTTTTT. The chain is built from TRBV3-1 (or the pseudogene TRBV3-2) and TRBJ1-4, with 11 bases aligning to TRBD1. The CDR3 spans 14 residues. Germline assignment: CDR1 LGHDT and CDR2 YNNKEL (reference sequence). Germline trimming cut 8 bases from V and 2 bases from J; bases unmatched to any gene: 1.

The chain employs TRBV18 and TRBJ1-5; D may be TRBD1 (5 bases). Per germline, CDR1 KGHSH and CDR2 LQKENI. The CDR3 is 15 amino acids. V was shortened by 3 bases and J by 0 bases, with 9 bases between the two germline ends. CDR3: CASSPGQNSNQPQHF. As DNA, the CDR3 is TGTGCCAGCTCACCCGGACAAAATAGCAATCAGCCCCAGCATTTT.

The chain joins TRBV21-1 to TRBJ2-3; the table's D call of TRBD2 was not tested on the DNA. TRBV21-1 is marked as a pseudogene. The CDR3 covers 16 residues. The CDR3 bases are TGTGCCAGCAGCATTCTAGCGGGAGGCCTAAGCGATACGCAGTATTTT. It codes for CASSILAGGLSDTQYF.

The chain has TRBV11-3 and TRBJ1-3; D possibly corresponds to TRBD1 (6 bases). Germline loops: CDR1 SGHNT, CDR2 YENEEA. With 0 bases removed from V and 6 bases from J, the gap between germline ends came to 12 bases. The CDR3 length is 15 residues. CDR3: CASSLEGGYANTIYF. CDR3 DNA sequence: TGTGCCAGCAGCTTAGAAGGGGGATACGCAAACACCATATATTTT.

This clone appeared many times. This sequence joins TRBV7-9 and TRBJ1-2, with D perhaps TRBD1 (5 bases). The V end lost 5 bases, the J end lost 1 base, and 8 bases lay between the germline ends. CDR1 is SEHNR, CDR2 FQNEAQ, per germline (reference sequence). This CDR3 has 13 residues. CDR3 nucleotide sequence: TGTGCCAGCAGCAGACAGAATAACTATGGCTACACCTTC. Protein sequence: CASSRQNNYGYTF.

The chain has TRBV11-1 and TRBJ2-7; 10 bases are a match to TRBD1. The germline CDR1 and CDR2 sequences are SGHAT and FQDESV (reference sequence). With 4 bases clipped from V and 0 bases from J, the junction kept 3 bases outside the gene matches. The CDR3 consists of 15 residues. In DNA form, the CDR3 reads TGTGCCAGCAGCTACGGGACAGGGGTCTCCTACGAGCAGTACTTC. As protein: CASSYGTGVSYEQYF. The variable domain in full, completed from reference TRBV11-1 and TRBJ2-7, reads EAEVAQSPRYKITEKSQAVAFWCDPISGHATLYWYRQILGQGPELLVQFQDESVVDDSQLPKDRFSAERLKGVDSTLKIQPAELGDSAMYLCASSYGTGVSYEQYFGPGTRLTVT.

The chain has TRBV2 and TRBJ2-7; 8 nucleotides align to TRBD1. V gave up 8 bases and J gave up 5 bases; unmatched junction bases: 11. CDR3 length equals 14 residues. Germline V lookup: CDR1 SNHLY, CDR2 FYNNEI. The CDR3 region is CASSKDRAAHEQYF. In DNA, the CDR3 is TGTGCCAGCTCTAAGGACAGGGCGGCCCACGAGCAGTACTTC.

The chain carries TRBV6-4 and TRBJ2-2; TRBD1 might be the D (5 bases). Trimming stripped 7 bases from V and 6 bases from J, with 15 bases between. The germline CDR1 and CDR2 sequences are MRHNA and SNTAGT. This CDR3 is 14 amino acids long. CDR3 residues: CASNRESRAGELFF. CDR3 in DNA: TGTGCCAGCAATCGAGAGAGCAGGGCCGGGGAGCTGTTTTTT.

The sample holds a few counts of this clone. The genes are TRBV5-1 and TRBJ2-5; D perhaps matches TRBD2 (6 bases). The length of the CDR3 is 14 residues. The V end was cut by 4 bases, the J end by 0 bases, with 10 bases between. Germline CDR1 and CDR2: SGHRS and YFSETQ. The CDR3 DNA sequence: TGCGCCAGCAGCCCGGAGGGCTACCAAGAGACCCAGTACTTC. Its protein is CASSPEGYQETQYF.

The chain combines TRBV30 with TRBJ2-4; D is unclear. With 1 base removed from V and 1 base from J, the gap between germline ends came to 2 bases. Germline-derived CDR1 and CDR2 are GTSNPN and SVGIG (reference sequence). This CDR3 comprises 12 residues. CDR3 bases: TGTGCCTGGAGTGCGGCCAAAAACATTCAGTACTTC. Amino acids: CAWSAAKNIQYF. The complete variable domain, with remaining parts taken from reference TRBV30 and TRBJ2-4, reads SQTIHQWPATLVQPVGSPLSLECTVEGTSNPNLYWYRQAAGRGLQLLFYSVGIGQISSEVPQNLSASRPQDRQFILSSKKLLLSDSGFYLCAWSAAKNIQYFGAGTRLSVL.

The chain uses TRBV9 and TRBJ2-1; tentatively, D is TRBD2 (5 bases). CDR1 and CDR2 (germline): SGDLS, YYNGEE. The CDR3 consists of 12 residues. V lost 0 bases to trimming and J lost 7 bases, with 5 bases between them. This CDR3 is CASSVERNEQFF. The CDR3 coding sequence is TGTGCCAGCAGCGTAGAGCGGAATGAGCAGTTCTTC.

This clone was seen a handful of times. The V gene is TRBV5-1, the J gene TRBJ1-3, with 7 bases identical to TRBD1. Trimming cost V 1 base and J 1 base; bases outside gene matches: 8. Germline CDR1 is SGHRS and CDR2 is YFSETQ. The length of the CDR3 is 17 residues. The CDR3 nucleotides are TGCGCCAGCAGCTTGAACCCATCACAGGGGTCTGGAAACACCATATATTTT. Translated, it gives CASSLNPSQGSGNTIYF.